One T cell receptor (beta chain) is described in this entry. This clone's antigen is unknown. Base-call qualities are not available, and no considerably larger clone is one nucleotide away. This record comes from a study of T cell repertoires in cytomegalovirus infection (dated by TCRdb to the late 2010s). For the study in its entirety: Alongside well-studied HLA-B-restricted epitopes, the peptide stimulations were aimed at recently identified HLA-C-restricted CMV epitopes, whose presentation resists viral immunomodulation. Donor HLA type was relevant to the analysis, as public TCR beta signatures indicated carriage of CMV infection together with the matching HLA type. The full study reports these points: In both this cohort and an independent cohort of 352 donors, the cumulative frequency of public TCR beta family members distinguished carriers of CMV infection plus the relevant HLA type. The ex vivo response was dominated by HLA-C-restricted CMV-specific TCR beta clonotypes, and the single most frequent clonotype in two of eight donors was supplied by these HLA-C-restricted clonotypes.

The treatment or condition label of this sample denotes: in vitro stimulation with specific CMV peptide epitopes to enrich CMV-specific T cells. Sequenced on an Illumina HiSeq 1500. TCRdb took the public reads, trimmed them with fastp at Q25, ran MiXCR for clone calling and kept in-frame beta chains. Rows with a matching CDR3 protein are joined into one entry that keeps the most common DNA and genes. The sample table contains about 270,000 distinct CDR3 sequences; only one count was recorded for less than 25% of them. Roughly a fifth of the sample is taken by the ten largest. The clonotype was recovered from a human donor in good health (CMV status not recorded). Some clones in this sample may be carry-over from other donors' samples. Sequenced material: cultured PBMCs, taken from culture after CMV antigen stimulation.

The sequence in DNA is TGTGCCAGCAGCCCTGACAGGGGTAGGACAGATACGCAGTATTTT. The resulting protein is CASSPDRGRTDTQYF. In this chain, TRBV5-4 is recombined with TRBJ2-3; 8 bases in the junction line up with TRBD1. The V end gives up 4 bases and the J end 3 bases, leaving 7 bases in the junction not matched to a gene. From the cysteine up to the phenylalanine, the CDR3 has a length of 15 residues. The kept DNA is CDR3 alone, 45 bases in frame from the first base. The germline V gene (reference sequence) specifies SGHNT as CDR1 and YYREEE as CDR2.